This TCR beta chain was identified during a study of cytomegalovirus exposure and HLA in healthy donors. This clone was counted only a few times. A multiplex PCR was run with 60 Vbeta primers and 13 Jbeta primers. Sequencing was performed with immunoSEQ multiplex PCR; in TCRdb, only in-frame clones are kept and a portion is missing. Altogether 65,000 to 85,000 clones are present, 86% being singletons, with the ten largest covering 1.5% to 2%. This CDR3 is built from 13 residues. CDR1 is SQVTM and CDR2 is ANQGSEA in the germline V gene. The trim removed 3 bases at V and 12 bases at J, leaving 8 bases unmatched.

V is TRBV29-1 and J is TRBJ2-1; the match to TRBD2 covers 10 bases. The receptor was isolated from a woman in her twenties or thirties in good health and CMV-seronegative. The sequencing sample was made of PBMCs. CDR3 sequence (DNA): TGCAGCGTTGAGTCACTAGCGGGATCAAGGCAGTTCTTC. Translating gives CSVESLAGSRQFF.